This T cell receptor beta chain stems from a study of shared T cell receptors in the human thymus. Sequencing used immunoSEQ multiplex PCR; TCRdb keeps in-frame clones, though not all of them. The sample gives hundreds of thousands of clones, 88% of which show up once; over 0.008% is in the top ten. The same specimen was also included in a second study, on human thymus T cells.

This clonotype originated in a boy less than two years old with a congenital heart defect. Sequencing was done on a sample of thymocytes.

Here the CDR3 reads CASSPTGRINEQFF. DNA of the CDR3: TGTGCCAGCAGCCCAACCGGGAGAATCAATGAGCAGTTCTTC. The chain uses TRBV4-2 and TRBJ2-1; tentative D call: TRBD2 (6 bases). Trimming removed 4 bases at V and 6 bases at J, with 13 bases between. Germline CDR1 is LGHNA and CDR2 is YNFKEQ. The CDR3 sequence is 14 residues long.